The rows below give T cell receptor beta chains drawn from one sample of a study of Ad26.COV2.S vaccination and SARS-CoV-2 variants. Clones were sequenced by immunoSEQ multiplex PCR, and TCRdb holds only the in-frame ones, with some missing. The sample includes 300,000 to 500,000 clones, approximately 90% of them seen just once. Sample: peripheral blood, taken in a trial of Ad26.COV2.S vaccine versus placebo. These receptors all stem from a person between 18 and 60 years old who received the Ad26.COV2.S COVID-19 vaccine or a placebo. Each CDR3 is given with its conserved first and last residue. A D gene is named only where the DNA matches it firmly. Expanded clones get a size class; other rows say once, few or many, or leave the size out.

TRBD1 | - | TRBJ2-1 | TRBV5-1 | TGCGCCAGCAGGGCCGGGACAGGGGTCGATGAGCAGTTCTTC | CASRAGTGVDEQFF
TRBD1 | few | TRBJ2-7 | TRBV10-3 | TGTGCCATCAGTCTCGGGACAGGCGGATCCTACGAGCAGTACTTC | CAISLGTGGSYEQYF
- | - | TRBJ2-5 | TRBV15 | TGTGCCACCAGCAGAGATCAAGAGACCCAGTACTTC | CATSRDQETQYF
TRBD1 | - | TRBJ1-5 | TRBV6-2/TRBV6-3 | TGTGCCAGCAGCCATAGGACAGGGAAGGGTCAGCCCCAGCATTTT | CASSHRTGKGQPQHF
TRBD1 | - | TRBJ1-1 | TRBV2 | TGTGCCAGCAGCCCAGCGACAGGGGTGAGTTACACTGAAGCTTTCTTT | CASSPATGVSYTEAFF
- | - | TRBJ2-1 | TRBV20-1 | TGCAGTGCTAGTTTCTACCGATTCTCCTACAATGAGCAGTTCTTC | CSASFYRFSYNEQFF
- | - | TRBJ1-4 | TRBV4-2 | TGTGCCAGCAGCCAAGATCTCCCGCAGGCAACTAATGAAAAACTGTTTTTT | CASSQDLPQATNEKLFF
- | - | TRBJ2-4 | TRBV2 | TGTGCCAGCAGAGTAGGGGGGGTCAAAAACATTCAGTACTTC | CASRVGGVKNIQYF
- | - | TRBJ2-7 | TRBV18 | TGTGCCAGCTCACCACCGGGAGAGCAGTACTTC | CASSPPGEQYF
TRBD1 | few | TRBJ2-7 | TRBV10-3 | TGTGCCACCCGGGACAGTGGGTCCTCCTACGAGCAGTACTTC | CATRDSGSSYEQYF
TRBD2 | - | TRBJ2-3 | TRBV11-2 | TGTGCCAGCAGATCAATCTATGGGACGCGGGGGGAAAACACAGATACGCAGTATTTT | CASRSIYGTRGENTDTQYF
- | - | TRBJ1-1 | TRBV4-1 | TGCGCCAGCAGCGACTGGGCCAGTCCTGAAGCTTTCTTT | CASSDWASPEAFF
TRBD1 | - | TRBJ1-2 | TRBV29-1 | TGCAGCGTTGGACCTTCAGGGGGCGACGGTGGCTACACCTTC | CSVGPSGGDGGYTF
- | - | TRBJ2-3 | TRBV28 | TGTGCCAGCAGATCTATCAGGGTGTCGGGCACAGATACGCAGTATTTT | CASRSIRVSGTDTQYF
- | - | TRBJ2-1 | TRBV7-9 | TGTGCCAGCAGCCTAGCTCCTACGAGCAGCTTTGATGAGCAGTTCTTC | CASSLAPTSSFDEQFF
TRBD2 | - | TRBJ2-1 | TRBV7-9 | TGTGCCAGCAGCCACCTAGCGGGACTCTACAATGAGCAGTTCTTC | CASSHLAGLYNEQFF
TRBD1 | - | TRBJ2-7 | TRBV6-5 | TGTGCCAGCAGTTACCACCAAGGACAGGGCTACGAGCAGTACTTC | CASSYHQGQGYEQYF
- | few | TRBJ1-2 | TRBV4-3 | TGCGCCAGCAACATTTTTGGGGAAACCTATGGCTACACCTTC | CASNIFGETYGYTF
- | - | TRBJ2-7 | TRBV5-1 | TGCGCCAGCAGTTCGGATGGACAGCCTAGTCGGTGGCAGTACTTC | CASSSDGQPSRWQYF
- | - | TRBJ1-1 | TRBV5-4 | TGTGCCAGCAGCTTCCCAGGGGACACTGAAGCTTTCTTT | CASSFPGDTEAFF
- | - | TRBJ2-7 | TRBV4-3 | TGCGCCAGCAGCCAAGGACTGGAGGGGTACGAGCAGTACTTC | CASSQGLEGYEQYF
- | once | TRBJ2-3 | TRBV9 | TGTGCCAGCAGCGTAGGGTTGGGGGCCCGCACAGATACGCAGTATTTT | CASSVGLGARTDTQYF
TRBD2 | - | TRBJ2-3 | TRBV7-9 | TGTGCCAGCAGCCTAGCGGGGGCGGGGGATACGCAGTATTTT | CASSLAGAGDTQYF
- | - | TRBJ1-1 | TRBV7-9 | TGTGCCAGCAGCCTCGAGGCTGAAGCTTTCTTT | CASSLEAEAFF
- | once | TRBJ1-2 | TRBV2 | TGTGCCAGCAGTGAAAGTGGCTACACCTTC | CASSESGYTF
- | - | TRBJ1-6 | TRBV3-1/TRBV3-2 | TGTGCCAGCAGCCAAGATCAAGGAAATTCACCCCTCCACTTT | CASSQDQGNSPLHF
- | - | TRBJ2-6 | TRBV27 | TGTGCCAGCAGTGCGGTCAGGGGCTCTGGGGCCAACGTCCTGACTTTC | CASSAVRGSGANVLTF
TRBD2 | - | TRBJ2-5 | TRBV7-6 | TGTGCCAGCAGCTTAGGCGGCGGGGGAGAGGAGACCCAGTACTTC | CASSLGGGGEETQYF
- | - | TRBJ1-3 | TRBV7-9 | TGTGCCAGCAGCTTAGGTTACGGCAGCCACTCTGGAAACACCATATATTTT | CASSLGYGSHSGNTIYF
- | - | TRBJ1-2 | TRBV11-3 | TGTGCCAGCAGCTTAATCCAGGATAACTATGGCTACACCTTC | CASSLIQDNYGYTF
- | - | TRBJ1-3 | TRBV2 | TGTGCCAGCAGTGTTTCTGGAAACACCATATATTTT | CASSVSGNTIYF
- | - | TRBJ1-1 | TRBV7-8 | TGTGCCAGCAGCAAATACAACACTGAAGCTTTCTTT | CASSKYNTEAFF
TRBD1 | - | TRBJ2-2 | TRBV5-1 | TGCGCCAGCAGCCAGGGACAGTCGAACACCGGGGAGCTGTTTTTT | CASSQGQSNTGELFF
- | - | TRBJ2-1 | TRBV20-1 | TGCAGTGCTAGAAATACAAGAGGGCAGTTCTTC | CSARNTRGQFF
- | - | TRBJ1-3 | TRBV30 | TGTGCCTGGAGTGTTAGAGGGATGTATGGAAACACCATATATTTT | CAWSVRGMYGNTIYF
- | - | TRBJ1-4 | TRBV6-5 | TGTGCCAGCAGTTACGCGAGGGGAAATGAAAAACTGTTTTTT | CASSYARGNEKLFF
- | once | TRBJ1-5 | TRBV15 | TGTGCCACCAGCAGATCAGATCAGCCCCAGCATTTT | CATSRSDQPQHF
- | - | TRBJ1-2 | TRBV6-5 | TGTGCCAGCAGTCCGGGTCCCATTCTTGGCTACACCTTC | CASSPGPILGYTF
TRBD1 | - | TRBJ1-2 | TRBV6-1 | TGTGCCAGCACTATCACAGGGGGGAACTATGGCTACACCTTC | CASTITGGNYGYTF
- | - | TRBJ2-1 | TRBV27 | TGTGCCAGCAGTTTAGGCAATGAGCAGTTCTTC | CASSLGNEQFF
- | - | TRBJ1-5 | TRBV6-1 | TGTGCCAGCAGTGAAGTTGACAGGCGGAATCAGCCCCAGCATTTT | CASSEVDRRNQPQHF
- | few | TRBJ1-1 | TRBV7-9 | TGTGCCAGCAGCTTAGGTGCTGGTCCGCGGGGCTCTATTTCTGAAGCTTTCTTT | CASSLGAGPRGSISEAFF
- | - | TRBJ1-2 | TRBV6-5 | TGTGCCAGCAGTTACTCCCATGGAGCTAACTATGGCTACACCTTC | CASSYSHGANYGYTF
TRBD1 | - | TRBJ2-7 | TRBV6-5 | TGTGCCAGCATATCCGACAGGGGGGGCCACGAGCAGTACTTC | CASISDRGGHEQYF
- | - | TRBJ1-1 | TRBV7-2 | TGTGCCAGCAGCCCTGAACGGGACACTGAAGCTTTCTTT | CASSPERDTEAFF
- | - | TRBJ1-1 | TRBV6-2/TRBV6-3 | TGTGCCAGCAGTTATTGGGGCAGAGGAATGAACACTGAAGCTTTCTTT | CASSYWGRGMNTEAFF
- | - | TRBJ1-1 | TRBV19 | TGTGCCAGTAGTCAATCAGGGAGCACTGAAGCTTTCTTT | CASSQSGSTEAFF